This T cell receptor beta chain was retrieved from a study of Ad26.COV2.S vaccination and SARS-CoV-2 variants. For the study at large: Ad26.COV2.S, an intramuscular injection, was given once or twice 56 days apart.

The CDR3 is 13 amino acids. Looked up from germline, CDR1 is SGHVS and CDR2 is FNYEAQ. The ends were cut back, 3 bases at V and 8 bases at J, with 10 bases in the middle. Treatment noted: around 19 received Ad26.COV2.S at low or high dose, single or two shots; about 5 received placebo; per-sample allocation not given. Following the first vaccine or placebo injection, samples were taken on day 63. The protocol was immunoSEQ multiplex PCR, while the TCRdb copy is restricted to in-frame clones and leaves out a portion. In the table there are around 300,000 clones, 65% to 90% of which are singletons. The J gene is TRBJ1-4, the V gene TRBV7-6; D remains ambiguous. The clonotype originates from a person aged 18 to 65 who received the Ad26.COV2.S COVID-19 vaccine or a placebo. The sample consisted of peripheral blood, taken in a trial of Ad26.COV2.S vaccine versus placebo. CDR3: CASSLDGREKLFF. CDR3 DNA sequence: TGTGCCAGCAGCTTGGATGGCCGGGAAAAACTGTTTTTT.